The clone carrying this TCR beta chain was recorded at least ten times. The data originate from a study of glioma-infiltrating T cells. At the level of the study: Low-grade gliomas were grade II; glioblastomas were grade IV at initial diagnosis.

Amplification of TCR alpha and beta CDR3 regions from RNA used iRepertoire nested multiplex PCR. TCRdb reprocessed the multiplex PCR reads with MiXCR, giving one entry per CDR3 protein. Of approximately 400,000 distinct CDR3 sequences in the sample, less than 50% were seen once. The CDR3 sequence is 14 residues long. V lost 3 bases and J 0 bases, leaving 11 bases between the germline ends. The germline V gene has CDR1 DFQATT and CDR2 SNEGSKA (reference sequence). The TCR was taken from a human donor with low-grade glioma or glioblastoma, undergoing nonglioma brain surgery, or in good health (not recorded which). The V call is TRBV20-1, the J call TRBJ2-5; a weak D match, TRBD1 (6 bases). The material sequenced was glioma tissue, nonneoplastic brain tissue, or PBMCs (not recorded which). CDR3 sequence reads: CSASRTANQETQYF. The CDR3, as DNA: TGCAGTGCTAGTCGGACAGCGAACCAAGAGACCCAGTACTTC.